The present TCR beta chain was sequenced within a study of beta chain features in type 1 diabetes. Study-level results: Fewer junction insertions and more nucleotide deletions appeared in type 1 diabetes patients. cDNA-based sequencing might over-represent cells highly expressing TCR.

This clone was found a few times. No antigen is known for it. Expressed TCRB transcripts were sequenced because the isolated RNA had all been reverse transcribed beforehand. Only in-frame clones appear in the TCRdb table, and some are missing; sequencing was by immunoSEQ multiplex PCR. The data hold hundreds of thousands of clones, with roughly 15% observed a single time. The sequence was obtained from a man aged 18 to 35 in good health. Sequences were obtained from naive CD4+ T cells from blood.

In DNA form, the CDR3 reads TGCGCCAGCAGCTTGCTCGGGACCACGTCCAACTACGAGCAGTACTTC. It encodes CASSLLGTTSNYEQYF. This chain connects TRBV5-1 to TRBJ2-7; possibly TRBD1 or TRBD2 for D (5 bases each). This CDR3 is 16 amino acids long. With 1 base removed from V and 3 bases from J, the gap between germline ends came to 17 bases. The germline V gene encodes CDR1 SGHRS and CDR2 YFSETQ.